Each of the 11 T cell receptor beta chains below was sequenced from the same sample in a study of T-cell reconstitution after alpha-beta-depleted transplantation in children. Researchers prepared the TCRbeta library using unique molecular identifiers, the study reports. Using its own MiXCR run on the PCR reads, TCRdb lists one record per CDR3 protein. The sample has about 610,000 distinct CDR3 sequences, roughly 30% seen once. The specimen was PBMCs, collected before TCRalphabeta/CD19-depleted stem cell transplant. The receptors come from a boy in the first two years of life with Wiskott-Aldrich syndrome, due to receive a stem cell transplant.

The V gene is TRBV7-2, the J gene TRBJ2-1; 10 bases match TRBD2. Per the germline V gene, CDR1 is SGHTA and CDR2 is FQGNSA. CDR3 length equals 17 residues. With V trimmed by 5 bases and J by 10 bases, 17 bases remained unmatched. The DNA for the CDR3 is TGTGCCAGCAGCCTCCGGACTAGCGGCATGGGTTGGGCGGAGCAGTTCTTC. Protein sequence: CASSLRTSGMGWAEQFF.

This clonotype was seen a handful of times. The CDR3 DNA sequence: TGTGCCAGCAGCTTGGTTCAGGGGTTGGAAAAACTGTTTTTT. Protein sequence: CASSLVQGLEKLFF. The chain joins TRBV5-5 to TRBJ1-4; weak D call: TRBD1 (6 bases). V was pared by 0 bases and J by 8 bases, with 11 bases between. CDR1 SGHKS and CDR2 YYEKEE come from the germline V gene (reference sequence). The CDR3 is 14 amino acids.

This chain connects TRBV6-6 to TRBJ2-7; D gene ambiguous. Germline-derived CDR1 and CDR2 are MNHNY and SVGAGI (reference sequence). Trimming took off 1 base at V and 7 bases at J, with 8 bases between the two ends. This CDR3 has 12 residues. CDR3 protein: CASSYLYFEQYF. The DNA for the CDR3 is TGTGCCAGCAGTTACTTATACTTTGAGCAGTACTTC.

The chain is built from TRBV18 and TRBJ2-1, with D maybe TRBD1 (6 bases). V lost 4 bases and J 8 bases, leaving 12 bases between the germline ends. CDR3 length: 13 residues. Germline V gene sequence: CDR1 KGHSH, CDR2 LQKENI. The CDR3 sequence is CASSQSRGDEQFF. The CDR3 nucleotides are TGTGCCAGCTCACAAAGCAGGGGCGATGAGCAGTTCTTC.

V usage is TRBV30 and J usage is TRBJ2-7, with unresolved D. Germline assignment: CDR1 GTSNPN and CDR2 SVGIG (reference sequence). Between the trimmed V and J ends, which lost 0 bases and 0 bases, there was a span of 9 bases. The CDR3 runs 14 residues. CDR3 bases: TGTGCCTGGAGTGTTGGCGGTCTCTCCTACGAGCAGTACTTC. It encodes CAWSVGGLSYEQYF. Full variable domain (outside the CDR3, taken from reference TRBV30 and TRBJ2-7): SQTIHQWPATLVQPVGSPLSLECTVEGTSNPNLYWYRQAAGRGLQLLFYSVGIGQISSEVPQNLSASRPQDRQFILSSKKLLLSDSGFYLCAWSVGGLSYEQYFGPGTRLTVT.

This clonotype was detected a few times. The V call is TRBV10-3, the J call TRBJ2-1; 8 bases match TRBD2. The germline gives CDR1 ENHRY, CDR2 SYGVKD. The length of the CDR3 is 14 residues. The V and J ends lost 7 bases and 5 bases, in that order; junction bases with no gene match: 7. CDR3 nucleotides: TGTGCCATCACCAATAGCGGGACTAACAATGAGCAGTTCTTC. Residues: CAITNSGTNNEQFF.

The sample holds a few counts of this clonotype. The V and J genes are TRBV20-1 and TRBJ2-1; D gene uncertain. V gave up 4 bases and J gave up 6 bases, with 7 bases separating them. CDR1 DFQATT and CDR2 SNEGSKA come from the germline V gene (reference sequence). The CDR3 is made up of 11 amino acids. This chain's CDR3 is CSANPGNEQFF. The CDR3 coding sequence is TGCAGTGCTAACCCCGGCAATGAGCAGTTCTTC.

This clonotype was observed a few times. This chain connects TRBV15 to TRBJ1-6; 7 positions agree with TRBD1. This CDR3 is built from 17 residues. J lost 7 bases, V lost 5 bases, and 14 bases had no gene match. CDR1 and CDR2 from the germline V gene are LNHNV and YYDKDF (reference sequence). In nucleotides, the CDR3 is TGTGCCACCAGCCCCAAAGACAGGGCCCTGGGGAATTCACCCCTCCACTTT. Translation gives CATSPKDRALGNSPLHF.

This clonotype came up once. J is TRBJ1-2 and V is TRBV5-1, with no clear D. The CDR3 length is 12 residues. Germline CDR1 and CDR2: SGHRS and YFSETQ. Trimming pared 3 bases from V and 6 bases from J, leaving 9 bases between. The CDR3 here is CASSSTKDGYTF. The CDR3, as DNA: TGCGCCAGCAGCTCAACGAAGGATGGCTACACCTTC. The full variable domain, its missing parts supplied by reference TRBV5-1 and TRBJ1-2, is KAGVTQTPRYLIKTRGQQVTLSCSPISGHRSVSWYQQTPGQGLQFLFEYFSETQRNKGNFPGRFSGRQFSNSRSEMNVSTLELGDSALYLCASSSTKDGYTFGSGTRLTVV.

This clonotype was counted a few times. The CDR3 DNA is TGTGCCAGCAGCATACGGACAGGGGGGACGCAGTATTTT. Residues: CASSIRTGGTQYF. This chain connects TRBV7-2 to TRBJ2-3, with 10 bases identical to TRBD1. The germline V gene has CDR1 SGHTA and CDR2 FQGNSA. The CDR3 loop spans 13 amino acids. Trimming at V came to 5 bases and at J to 9 bases, leaving 5 bases not matched to a gene.

This clonotype was seen only a few times. The chain recombines TRBV5-1 with TRBJ1-5; D call uncertain. CDR1 and CDR2 from the germline V gene are SGHRS and YFSETQ. The CDR3 totals 15 residues. The ends were cut back, 0 bases at V and 1 base at J, with 8 bases in the middle. CDR3 bases: TGCGCCAGCAGCTTGGTCGCAGCCAGCAATCAGCCCCAGCATTTT. This codes for CASSLVAASNQPQHF.